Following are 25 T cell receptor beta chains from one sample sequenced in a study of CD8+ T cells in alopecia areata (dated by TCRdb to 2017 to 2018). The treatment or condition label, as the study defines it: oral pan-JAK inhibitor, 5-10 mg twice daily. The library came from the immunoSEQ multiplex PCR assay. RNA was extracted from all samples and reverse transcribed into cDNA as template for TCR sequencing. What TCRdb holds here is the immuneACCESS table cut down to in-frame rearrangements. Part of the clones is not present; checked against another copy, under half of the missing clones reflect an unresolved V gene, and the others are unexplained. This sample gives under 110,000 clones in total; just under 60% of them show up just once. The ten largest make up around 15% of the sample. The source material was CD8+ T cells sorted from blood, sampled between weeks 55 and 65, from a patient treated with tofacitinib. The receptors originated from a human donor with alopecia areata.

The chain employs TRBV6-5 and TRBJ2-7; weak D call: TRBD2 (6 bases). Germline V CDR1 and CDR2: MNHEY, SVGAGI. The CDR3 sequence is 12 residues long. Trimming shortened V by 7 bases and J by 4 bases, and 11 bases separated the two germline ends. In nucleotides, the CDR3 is TGTGCCAGCATCGGGGAGGAATACGAGCAGTACTTC. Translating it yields CASIGEEYEQYF.

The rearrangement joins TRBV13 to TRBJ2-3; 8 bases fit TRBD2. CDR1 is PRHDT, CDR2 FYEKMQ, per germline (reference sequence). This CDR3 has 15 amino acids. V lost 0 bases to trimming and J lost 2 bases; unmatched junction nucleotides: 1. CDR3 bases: TGTGCCAGCAGCTTAGGGACTAGCGACACAGATACGCAGTATTTT. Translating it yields CASSLGTSDTDTQYF.

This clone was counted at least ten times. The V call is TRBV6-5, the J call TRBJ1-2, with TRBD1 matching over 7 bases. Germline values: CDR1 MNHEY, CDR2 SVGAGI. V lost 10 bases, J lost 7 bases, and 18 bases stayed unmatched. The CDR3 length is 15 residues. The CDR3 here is CATHRTWTGFGGYTF. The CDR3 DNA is TGTGCCACCCATCGAACTTGGACAGGATTTGGTGGCTACACCTTC.

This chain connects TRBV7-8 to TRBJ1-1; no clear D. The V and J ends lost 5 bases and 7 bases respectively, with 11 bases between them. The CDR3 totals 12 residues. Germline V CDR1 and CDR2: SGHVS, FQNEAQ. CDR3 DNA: TGTGCCAGCAGCCCACCCCCCCATGAAGCTTTCTTT. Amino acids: CASSPPPHEAFF.

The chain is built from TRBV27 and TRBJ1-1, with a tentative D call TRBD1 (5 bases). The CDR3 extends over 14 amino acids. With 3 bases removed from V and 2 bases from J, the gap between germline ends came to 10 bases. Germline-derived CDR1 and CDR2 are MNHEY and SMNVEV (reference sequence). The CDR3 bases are TGTGCCAGCAGTTTCGGGACGGCCAACACTGAAGCTTTCTTT. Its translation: CASSFGTANTEAFF.

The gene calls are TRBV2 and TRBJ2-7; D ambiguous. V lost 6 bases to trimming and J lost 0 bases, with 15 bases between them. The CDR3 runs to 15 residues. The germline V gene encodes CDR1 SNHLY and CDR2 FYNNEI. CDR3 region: CASRERRSDSYEQYF. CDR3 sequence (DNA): TGTGCCAGCAGGGAGCGACGGTCGGACTCCTACGAGCAGTACTTC.

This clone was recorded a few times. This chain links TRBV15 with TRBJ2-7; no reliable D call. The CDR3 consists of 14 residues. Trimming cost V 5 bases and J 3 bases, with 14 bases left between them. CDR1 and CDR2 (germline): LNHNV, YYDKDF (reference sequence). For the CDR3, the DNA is TGTGCCACCAGCGTGAGGCAGACTCTCTACGAGCAGTACTTC. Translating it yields CATSVRQTLYEQYF. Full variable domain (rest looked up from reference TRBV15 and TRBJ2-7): DAMVIQNPRYQVTQFGKPVTLSCSQTLNHNVMYWYQQKSSQAPKLLFHYYDKDFNNEADTPDNFQSRRPNTSFCFLDIRSPGLGDTAMYLCATSVRQTLYEQYFGPGTRLTVT.

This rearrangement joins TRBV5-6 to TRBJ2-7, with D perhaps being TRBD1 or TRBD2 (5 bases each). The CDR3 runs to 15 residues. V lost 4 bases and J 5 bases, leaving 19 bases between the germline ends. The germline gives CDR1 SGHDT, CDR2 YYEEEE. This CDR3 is CASSLGTLFPHEQYF. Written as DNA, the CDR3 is TGTGCCAGCAGCCTTGGGACGCTTTTCCCCCACGAGCAGTACTTC. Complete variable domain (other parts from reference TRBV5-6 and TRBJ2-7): DAGVTQSPTHLIKTRGQQVTLRCSPKSGHDTVSWYQQALGQGPQFIFQYYEEEERQRGNFPDRFSGHQFPNYSSELNVNALLLGDSALYLCASSLGTLFPHEQYFGPGTRLTVT.

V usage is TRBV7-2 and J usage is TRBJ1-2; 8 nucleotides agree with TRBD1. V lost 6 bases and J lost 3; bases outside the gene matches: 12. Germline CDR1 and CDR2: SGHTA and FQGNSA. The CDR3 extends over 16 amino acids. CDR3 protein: CASRRSTGGRDYGYTF. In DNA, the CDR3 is TGTGCCAGCAGACGTTCTACAGGGGGTCGGGACTATGGCTACACCTTC.

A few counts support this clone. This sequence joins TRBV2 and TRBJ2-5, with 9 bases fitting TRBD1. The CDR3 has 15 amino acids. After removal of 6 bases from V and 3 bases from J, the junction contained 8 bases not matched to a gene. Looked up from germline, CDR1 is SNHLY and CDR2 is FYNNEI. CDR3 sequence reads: CASSSGTGSEETQYF. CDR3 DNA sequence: TGTGCCAGCAGCTCCGGGACAGGGTCGGAAGAGACCCAGTACTTC.

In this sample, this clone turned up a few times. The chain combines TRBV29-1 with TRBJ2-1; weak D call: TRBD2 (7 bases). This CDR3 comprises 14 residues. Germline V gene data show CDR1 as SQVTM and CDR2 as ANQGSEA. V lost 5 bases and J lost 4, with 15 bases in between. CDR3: CSVPRGGEYNEQFF. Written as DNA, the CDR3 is TGCAGCGTTCCGAGGGGGGGCGAGTACAATGAGCAGTTCTTC.

The CDR3 loop reads CASSLAQGTYEQYF. CDR3 nucleotide sequence: TGTGCCAGCAGCTTAGCGCAGGGGACCTACGAGCAGTACTTC. The V call is TRBV11-2, the J call TRBJ2-7, with D maybe TRBD1 (6 bases). Germline CDR1 is SGHAT and CDR2 is FQNNGV. The V end was cut by 1 base, the J end by 2 bases, with 9 bases between. CDR3 length: 14 amino acids.

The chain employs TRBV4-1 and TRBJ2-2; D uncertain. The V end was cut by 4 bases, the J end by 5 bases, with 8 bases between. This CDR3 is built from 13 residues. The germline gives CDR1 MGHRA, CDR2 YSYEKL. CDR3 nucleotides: TGCGCCAGCAGCCCTTCTAGAACCGGGGAGCTGTTTTTT. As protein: CASSPSRTGELFF.

The chain's CDR3 is CASSQVPAGSTYEQYF. In nucleotides, the CDR3 is TGCGCCAGCAGCCAAGTACCAGCGGGTTCTACCTACGAGCAGTACTTC. The V and J genes are TRBV4-1 and TRBJ2-7, with a tentative D call TRBD2 (6 bases). V dropped 1 base and J dropped 2 bases, with 15 bases sitting between them. Germline V gene lookup returns CDR1 MGHRA and CDR2 YSYEKL. There are 16 residues in the CDR3.

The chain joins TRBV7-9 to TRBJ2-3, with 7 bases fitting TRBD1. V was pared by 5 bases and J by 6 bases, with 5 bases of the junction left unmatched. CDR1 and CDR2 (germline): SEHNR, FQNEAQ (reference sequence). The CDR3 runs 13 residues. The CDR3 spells CASSPLQGDTQYF. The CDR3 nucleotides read TGTGCCAGCAGCCCACTACAGGGGGATACGCAGTATTTT.

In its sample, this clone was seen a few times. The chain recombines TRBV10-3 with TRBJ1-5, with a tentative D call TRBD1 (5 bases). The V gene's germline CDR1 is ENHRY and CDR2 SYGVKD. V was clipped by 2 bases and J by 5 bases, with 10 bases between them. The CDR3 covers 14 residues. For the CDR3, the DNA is TGTGCCATCAGTGAGGGGGGGTACGATCAGCCCCAGCATTTT. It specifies CAISEGGYDQPQHF.

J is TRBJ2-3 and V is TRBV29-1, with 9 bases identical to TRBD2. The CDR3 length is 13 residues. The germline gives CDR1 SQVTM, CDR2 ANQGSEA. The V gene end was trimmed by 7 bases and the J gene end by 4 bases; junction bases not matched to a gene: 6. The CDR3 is CSAPGLAADTQYF. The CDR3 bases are TGCAGCGCACCGGGACTAGCTGCAGATACGCAGTATTTT.

CDR3 DNA: TGCGCCAGCAGCACTGGGACAGGGGCCTACGAGCAGTACTTC. Protein sequence: CASSTGTGAYEQYF. The rearrangement joins TRBV5-1 to TRBJ2-7; TRBD1 matches 10 bases. Looked up from germline, CDR1 is SGHRS and CDR2 is YFSETQ. There are 14 residues in the CDR3. Trimming cost V 4 bases and J 2 bases; bases outside gene matches: 3.

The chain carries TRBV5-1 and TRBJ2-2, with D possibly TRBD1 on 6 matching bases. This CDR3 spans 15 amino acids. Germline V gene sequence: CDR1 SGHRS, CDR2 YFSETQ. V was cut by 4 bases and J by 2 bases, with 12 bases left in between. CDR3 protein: CASSPDSYNTGELFF. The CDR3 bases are TGCGCCAGCAGCCCGGACAGTTACAACACCGGGGAGCTGTTTTTT.

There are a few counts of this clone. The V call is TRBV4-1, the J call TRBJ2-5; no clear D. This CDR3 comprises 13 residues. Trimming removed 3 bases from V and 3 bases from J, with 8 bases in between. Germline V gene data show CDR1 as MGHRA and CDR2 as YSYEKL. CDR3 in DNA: TGCGCCAGCAGCCACGCATGGAAAGAGACCCAGTACTTC. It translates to CASSHAWKETQYF.

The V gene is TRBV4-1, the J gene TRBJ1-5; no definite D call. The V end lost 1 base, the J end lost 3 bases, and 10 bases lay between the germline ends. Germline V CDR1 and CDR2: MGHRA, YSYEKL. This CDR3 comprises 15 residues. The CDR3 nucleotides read TGCGCCAGCAGCCAAGGGGGTGCTTCCAATCAGCCCCAGCATTTT. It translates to CASSQGGASNQPQHF.

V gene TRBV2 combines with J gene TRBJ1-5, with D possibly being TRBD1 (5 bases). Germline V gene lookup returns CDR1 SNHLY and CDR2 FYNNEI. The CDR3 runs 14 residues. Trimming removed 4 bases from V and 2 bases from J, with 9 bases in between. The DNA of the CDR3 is TGTGCCAGCAGTGGCCGGGGCCGCAATCAGCCCCAGCATTTT. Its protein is CASSGRGRNQPQHF. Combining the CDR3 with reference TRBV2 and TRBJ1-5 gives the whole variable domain EPEVTQTPSHQVTQMGQEVILRCVPISNHLYFYWYRQILGQKVEFLVSFYNNEISEKSEIFDDQFSVERPDGSNFTLKIRSTKLEDSAMYFCASSGRGRNQPQHFGDGTRLSIL.

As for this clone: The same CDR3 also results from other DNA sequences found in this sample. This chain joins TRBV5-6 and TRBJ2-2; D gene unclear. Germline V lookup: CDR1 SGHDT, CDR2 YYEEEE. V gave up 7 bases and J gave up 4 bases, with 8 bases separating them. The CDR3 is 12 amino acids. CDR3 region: CASSGGTGELFF. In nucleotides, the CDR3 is TGTGCCAGCTCGGGCGGCACCGGGGAGCTGTTTTTT.

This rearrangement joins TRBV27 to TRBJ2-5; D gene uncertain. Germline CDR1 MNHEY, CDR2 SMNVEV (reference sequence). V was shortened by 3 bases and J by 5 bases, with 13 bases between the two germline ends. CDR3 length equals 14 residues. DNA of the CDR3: TGTGCCAGCAGTTTCCTGGTGTCGAGGGAGACCCAGTACTTC. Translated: CASSFLVSRETQYF.

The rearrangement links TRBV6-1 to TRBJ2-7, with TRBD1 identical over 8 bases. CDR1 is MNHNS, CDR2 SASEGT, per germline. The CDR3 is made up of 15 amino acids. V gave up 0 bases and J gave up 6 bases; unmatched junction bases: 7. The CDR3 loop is CASSEAGRGPVEQYF. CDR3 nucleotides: TGTGCCAGCAGTGAAGCTGGCAGGGGGCCGGTCGAGCAGTACTTC.